This T cell receptor (beta chain) was recovered during a study of vaccination and CD4 T cells after COVID-19 (dated by TCRdb to between 2020 and 2023). As for the study more broadly: Convalescent patients had a positive SARS-CoV-2 result on nasal swab PCR, and of these patients, fewer than ten had mild disease and one had severe disease. Post-COVID blood samples were collected from convalescent patients a median of roughly 100 days after diagnosis, with a range of roughly 30 to 161 days. The convalescent cohort comprised six males and four females, including two Hispanic individuals, seven Caucasians, two Asians and one multiracial person. The time from the second vaccine dose to post-vaccine blood sampling had a median of roughly 77 days and ranged from about 14 to 250 days. The spike-specific CD4+ TCR repertoire was compared before and after mRNA vaccination in over nine COVID-19 convalescent patients and several infection-naive healthy vaccine recipients. In control cultures, a CEFX viral epitope pool was used as positive control, an HIV-1 Nef peptide pool was used as negative control, or no peptide was added. Participants received two doses of either the Pfizer-BioNTech BNT162b2 vaccine (n=8) or the Moderna mRNA-1273 vaccine (n=2). For stimulating the cultures, overlapping spike peptide pools were used, derived from SARS-CoV-2 as well as from the common cold coronaviruses HCoV-NL63, HCoV-OC43 and HCoV-229E. The investigation overall reported the following: In convalescent patients, nearly all vaccine-specific clones (304 of 307) were found to be mono-reactive for SARS-CoV-2 spike rather than cross-reactive with common cold coronaviruses. An increase in the median number of SARS-CoV-2-reactive clonotypes from 21 after infection to 35 to 40 after vaccination was observed, but the change was not found to be significant. Relatively few convalescent patients were included in the study, and early timepoints after natural infection were not analyzed. In convalescent patients, a median approximately 86% of post-vaccine SARS-CoV-2-reactive clones were detected only after vaccination, and vaccine-specific priming was suggested by this finding.

This clonotype was detected a few times. It lacks a known antigen. No base-level quality is on record; no much larger clone is a single base apart. The germline V gene supplies CDR1 SNHLY and CDR2 FYNNEI. Trimming costs V 6 bases and J 11 bases, and their ends lie 11 bases apart. The CDR3 holds 11 amino acids from the cysteine to the phenylalanine. Only CDR3 DNA remains: 33 bases, in frame from the first base. The treatment or condition tag for this specimen amounts to: 10-day PBMC culture with coronavirus spike peptide pools or control peptides (ViraFEST assay). The study used the ViraFEST assay, which expanded antigen-specific T cells with peptide pools and then identified expanded clonotypes by TCR sequencing. The positive SARS-CoV-2 PCR tests of the convalescent patients were dated from March to December 2020, before the Alpha, Beta and Delta variants emerged in the United States. Each well held two million PBMCs cultured with around 9 ug/ml peptide pools in IMDM containing roughly 5% human AB serum and around 10 IU/ml IL-2. Half of the culture medium was replaced with fresh IL-2-containing medium on days 3 and 7. After around 11 days of culture, CD4+ T cells were isolated by negative selection with the EasySep CD4+ T cell isolation kit. Ficoll-Paque Plus gradient centrifugation was used to isolate PBMCs from whole blood, and the isolated PBMCs were then either used fresh or cryopreserved at -140C. Culture conditions were generally each tested in triplicate wells.

Libraries were prepared through PCR. At the Johns Hopkins FTIC core, DNA from the cultured CD4+ T cells underwent TCR sequencing with the Oncomine TCR Beta short-read assay. Genomic DNA was extracted from the cultured CD4+ T cells with the QIAamp micro DNA kit. The Oncomine TCR Beta libraries from cultured CD4+ T cells were pooled using unique dual indexes and then sequenced on an Illumina iSeq 100. In the authors' own workflow: Non-productive sequences were filtered out, and CDR3s that did not start with C, did not end with F or W, or were shorter than 7 amino acids were discarded. The MANAFEST web application identified antigen-specific clonotypes by comparing peptide-stimulated wells against reference wells and other culture wells. To be called positive, a clone needed an FDR below 0.05, an odds ratio above 5, and a productive frequency above 0.1% in at least two of three replicate wells. Clonotypes that were significantly expanded in both SARS-CoV-2 spike wells and at least one common cold coronavirus spike condition were defined as cross-reactive. Levenshtein distances (stringdist) and unrooted phylogenetic trees (ape) in R version 3.6.1 were used to assess CDR3 homology. TCRdb reanalyzed the raw reads on its own, using fastp at Q25 for trimming and MiXCR for clone calling, and kept in-frame beta chains. Rows with a matching CDR3 protein are joined into one entry that keeps the most common DNA and genes. Clone size and V and J calls follow TCRdb, not the original study. The sample data list around 19,000 distinct CDR3 sequences, and around two fifths of these were observed just once. The top ten clonotypes cover about 15% of the sample.

The receptor comes from a human donor who had recovered from COVID-19. The chain is assembled from TRBV2 and TRBJ1-5; TRBD1 is a weak D gene call, 5 bases matching. The sample consisted of CD4+ T cells from blood, cultured in vitro. The nucleotide sequence reads as follows: TGTGCCAGCAGCGGGGGTCTCGCCCAGCATTTT. Translated, it gives CASSGGLAQHF.